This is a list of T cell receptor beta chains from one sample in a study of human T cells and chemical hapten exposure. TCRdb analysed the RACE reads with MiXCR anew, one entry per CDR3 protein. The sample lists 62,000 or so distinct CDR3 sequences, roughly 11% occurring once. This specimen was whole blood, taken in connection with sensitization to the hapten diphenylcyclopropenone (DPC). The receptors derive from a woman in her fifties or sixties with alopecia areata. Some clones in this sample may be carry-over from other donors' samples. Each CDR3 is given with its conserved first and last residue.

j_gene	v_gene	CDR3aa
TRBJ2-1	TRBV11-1	CASSYGLAGGLYNEQFF
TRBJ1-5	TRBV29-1	CSISHGGAPQHF
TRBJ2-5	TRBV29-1	CSATLGGSETQYF
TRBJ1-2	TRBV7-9	CASSLHPGRYYGYTF
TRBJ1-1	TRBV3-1	CASSSLHGGWTEAFF
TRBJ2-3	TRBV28	CASSWGTDTQYF
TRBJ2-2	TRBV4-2	CASSQVSGNTGELFF
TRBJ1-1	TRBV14	CASSQARARGTEAFF
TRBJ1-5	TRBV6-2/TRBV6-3	CASSSLGGTANQPQHF
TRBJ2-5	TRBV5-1	CASSPGDYPQETQYF
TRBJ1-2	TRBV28	CASIAGVPLGYGYTF
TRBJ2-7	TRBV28	CASNFGRRTYEQYF
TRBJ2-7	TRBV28	CASSWGLATPYEQYF
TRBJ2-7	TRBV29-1	CSVEVGSAREQYF
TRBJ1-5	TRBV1	CTSSQVEPDLSNQPQHF
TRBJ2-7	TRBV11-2	CASRGWDNPRNEQYF
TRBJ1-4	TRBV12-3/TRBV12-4	CASRDGGRRNEKLFF
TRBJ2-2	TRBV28	CASPSTNTGELFF
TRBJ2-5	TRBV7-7	CASSPRPAGGLQETQYF